The clone carrying this T cell receptor (beta chain) was observed a few times. Its antigen is still unknown. Trimming took 3 bases from V and 4 from J, leaving 10 bases between them. The CDR3 runs 13 residues. The V gene's germline CDR1 is SGDLS and CDR2 YYNGEE. The data derive from a study of T cells in Graves' hyperthyroidism and ophthalmopathy. The wider study: Peripheral blood sampling occurred at initial diagnosis, before any treatment.

General study findings and limits: Blood also carried most thyroid clonotypes expanded above 0.001.

No progression to ophthalmopathy during 18 months of follow-up defined stable disease. Researchers amplified the TCR beta CDR3 regions from RNA transcripts. First-round RT-PCR with HTBI primers amplified the TCR CDR3 region. TCRdb used MiXCR to reprocess the multiplex PCR reads, holding one entry per CDR3 protein. This table has around 800,000 distinct CDR3 sequences, over 35% appearing once. Specimen: blood. V gene TRBV9 combines with J gene TRBJ1-1; a weak D match, TRBD1 (5 bases). This sequence originates from a man in his late teens or twenties with Graves' hyperthyroidism. The CDR3 spells CASSGGRLTEAFF. The DNA for the CDR3 is TGTGCCAGCAGCGGGGGACGGCTCACTGAAGCTTTCTTT. The whole variable domain, remainder taken from reference TRBV9 and TRBJ1-1, is DSGVTQTPKHLITATGQRVTLRCSPRSGDLSVYWYQQSLDQGLQFLIQYYNGEERAKGNILERFSAQQFPDLHSELNLSSLELGDSALYFCASSGGRLTEAFFGQGTRLTVV.